This T cell receptor (beta chain) was identified during a study of blood T cells in healthy people across ages. General observations from the study: Lack of knowledge of donor CMV status possibly confounded expanded clonotype changes.

The CDR3 extends over 14 amino acids. Trimming left V 5 bases short and J 0 bases short, with 10 bases between. Germline CDR1 SEHNR, CDR2 FQNEAQ (reference sequence). This clonotype was counted many times. Its antigen is undetermined. A second PCR of 7 to 11 cycles used a sample-barcoded 5' primer and a J-beta primer mix. The template-switch adaptor, which had 12 random nucleotides, put a tag on each cDNA molecule. Each single sample gave us at least 2.5 million CDR3-containing paired-end reads. TCRdb re-called the 5' RACE reads with MiXCR, one entry per CDR3 protein. The sample holds hundreds of thousands of distinct CDR3 sequences, about 30% seen once. Each donor had 8.5 to 10 milliliters of peripheral blood drawn.

The chain carries TRBV7-9 and TRBJ2-5; D is undetermined. Specimen: blood. This receptor was taken from an elderly woman in good health. The CDR3 DNA is TGTGCCAGCAGCCCTACAGCTTACCAAGAGACCCAGTACTTC. It translates to CASSPTAYQETQYF.